The 28 T cell receptor beta chains below were found in one sample sequenced in a study of T cell responses to AZD1222 COVID-19 vaccine. The protocol was immunoSEQ multiplex PCR, while the TCRdb copy is restricted to in-frame clones and leaves out a portion. In total, the table holds about 140,000 clones. Material for sequencing was peripheral blood. These receptor sequences come from an adult in good health.

The genes are TRBV5-1 and TRBJ1-1; tentatively, D is TRBD1 (5 bases). Germline V gene data show CDR1 as SGHRS and CDR2 as YFSETQ. The CDR3 runs 18 residues. Trimming took off 0 bases at V and 2 bases at J, with 20 bases between the two ends. CDR3 in DNA: TGCGCCAGCAGCTTGGGACCATGGGGTACAGGCAAAAACACTGAAGCTTTCTTT. As protein: CASSLGPWGTGKNTEAFF.

The rearrangement links TRBV4-2 to TRBJ2-3; 8 bases align to TRBD2. CDR1 and CDR2 from the germline V gene are LGHNA and YNFKEQ. Unmatched junction bases numbered 10, after V lost 0 bases and J lost 8 bases. This CDR3 region has 16 residues. The DNA for the CDR3 is TGTGCCAGCAGCCAAGAAAGCGGGGGCTTAGTGGGTACGCAGTATTTT. Translation gives CASSQESGGLVGTQYF.

The chain employs TRBV5-1 and TRBJ2-3; D ambiguous. Germline V lookup: CDR1 SGHRS, CDR2 YFSETQ. This CDR3 region has 12 residues. V was pared by 4 bases and J by 6 bases, with 9 bases between. This chain's CDR3 is CASSTNWDTQYF. The CDR3, as DNA: TGCGCCAGCAGCACCAACTGGGATACGCAGTATTTT.

This sequence joins TRBV6-5 and TRBJ1-1; no firm D call. Trimming left V 0 bases short and J 4 bases short, with 12 bases between. CDR1 MNHEY and CDR2 SVGAGI come from the germline V gene. The CDR3 sequence is 15 residues long. CDR3 DNA sequence: TGTGCCAGCAGTTACTCCCTGACCCTGAGCACTGAAGCTTTCTTT. Its protein product is CASSYSLTLSTEAFF.

The chain joins TRBV6-6 to TRBJ1-2, with D possibly being TRBD1 (5 bases). The V gene's germline CDR1 is MNHNY and CDR2 SVGAGI (reference sequence). The CDR3 sequence is 12 residues long. V lost 11 bases and J 4 bases, leaving 14 bases between the germline ends. CDR3 region: CASGGDTYGYTF. CDR3 bases: TGTGCCTCCGGAGGGGATACCTATGGCTACACCTTC.

This CDR3 reads CASSDGTGRTGANVLTF. CDR3 bases: TGCGCCAGCAGTGACGGGACAGGCAGAACTGGGGCCAACGTCCTGACTTTC. The chain carries TRBV10-1 and TRBJ2-6; 8 bases are shared with TRBD1. V was pared by 3 bases and J by 2 bases, with 6 bases of the junction left unmatched. This CDR3 contains 17 residues. The germline V gene encodes CDR1 WNHNN and CDR2 SYGVQD (reference sequence).

V is TRBV4-1 and J is TRBJ1-2; D is uncertain. The germline gives CDR1 MGHRA, CDR2 YSYEKL. The V end lost 2 bases, the J end lost 2 bases, and 12 bases lay between the germline ends. The CDR3 is made up of 15 amino acids. This CDR3 is CASSQQSGGNYGYTF. CDR3 DNA sequence: TGCGCCAGCAGCCAACAATCGGGAGGGAACTATGGCTACACCTTC.

The chain is built from TRBV30 and TRBJ1-4, with D unresolved. This CDR3 has 15 amino acids. The V end lost 2 bases, the J end lost 8 bases, and 18 bases lay between the germline ends. From germline, CDR1 is GTSNPN and CDR2 SVGIG (reference sequence). Here the CDR3 reads CAWSPPVGRGEKLFF. The CDR3 DNA reads TGTGCCTGGAGTCCCCCGGTAGGACGCGGGGAAAAACTGTTTTTT.

The V gene is TRBV19, the J gene TRBJ2-7, with TRBD2 matching over 11 bases. V lost 6 bases, J lost 2 bases, and 6 bases stayed unmatched. The germline gives CDR1 LNHDA, CDR2 SQIVND (reference sequence). The CDR3 contains 15 residues. The CDR3 region is CASRSGTSGPYEQYF. The CDR3 bases are TGTGCCAGTAGATCCGGGACTAGCGGCCCCTACGAGCAGTACTTC.

The chain couples TRBV28 to TRBJ1-1, with unresolved D. The CDR3 spans 12 residues. V was trimmed by 3 bases and J by 0 bases, leaving 2 bases between them. Germline CDR1 MDHEN, CDR2 SYDVKM. DNA of the CDR3: TGTGCCAGCAGTTTCATGAACACTGAAGCTTTCTTT. Amino acids: CASSFMNTEAFF. The complete variable domain, with remaining parts taken from reference TRBV28 and TRBJ1-1, reads DVKVTQSSRYLVKRTGEKVFLECVQDMDHENMFWYRQDPGLGLRLIYFSYDVKMKEKGDIPEGYSVSREKKERFSLILESASTNQTSMYLCASSFMNTEAFFGQGTRLTVV.

The rearrangement uses TRBV2 and TRBJ2-1; TRBD1 matches at 10 bases. Trimming at V came to 7 bases and at J to 8 bases, leaving 5 bases not matched to a gene. The V gene's germline CDR1 is SNHLY and CDR2 FYNNEI. The CDR3 runs to 13 residues. The CDR3 sequence is CASNGQGVHEQFF. CDR3 coding DNA: TGTGCCAGCAACGGACAGGGGGTCCATGAGCAGTTCTTC.

This chain uses TRBV2 with TRBJ2-5, with D possibly being TRBD1 (5 bases). With 6 bases removed from V and 3 bases from J, the gap between germline ends came to 14 bases. The CDR3 extends over 14 amino acids. Germline CDR1 SNHLY, CDR2 FYNNEI. The CDR3 sequence is CASRQGYGEETQYF. The CDR3 coding sequence is TGTGCCAGCAGGCAGGGATATGGGGAAGAGACCCAGTACTTC.

CDR3 protein: CASSLRRVQGLYGYTF. CDR3 in DNA: TGTGCCAGCAGCTTAAGACGGGTCCAGGGACTCTATGGCTACACCTTC. The chain uses TRBV7-3 and TRBJ1-2, with D possibly TRBD1 on 5 matching bases. CDR1 SGHTA and CDR2 FQGTGA come from the germline V gene. The V end was cut by 1 base, the J end by 4 bases, with 16 bases between. The CDR3 sequence is 16 residues long.

The V and J genes are TRBV11-2 and TRBJ1-2; a possible D gene is TRBD1 (5 bases). Trimming stripped 5 bases from V and 1 base from J, with 8 bases between. CDR3 length: 13 amino acids. The germline V gene encodes CDR1 SGHAT and CDR2 FQNNGV. The chain's CDR3 is CASSPGGNYGYTF. The CDR3 DNA sequence: TGTGCCAGCAGCCCCGGGGGTAACTATGGCTACACCTTC.

This CDR3 reads CAGPGGASGNTIYF. CDR3 bases: TGTGCCGGGCCAGGCGGTGCCTCTGGAAACACCATATATTTT. V and J are TRBV27 and TRBJ1-3, with unresolved D. The length of the CDR3 is 14 residues. Trimming removed 11 bases from V and 0 bases from J, with 14 bases in between. Germline CDR1 reads MNHEY; CDR2 reads SMNVEV (reference sequence).

The chain joins TRBV4-2 to TRBJ2-1; TRBD2 matches at 7 bases. Looked up from germline, CDR1 is LGHNA and CDR2 is YNFKEQ. The ends lost 1 base at V and 0 bases at J; junction bases unmatched: 6. The CDR3 has 17 amino acids. Written as DNA, the CDR3 is TGTGCCAGCAGCCAAGTGGGGGGGGATAGCTCCTACAATGAGCAGTTCTTC. Translated: CASSQVGGDSSYNEQFF.

This chain connects TRBV18 to TRBJ2-7; tentatively, D is TRBD2 (6 bases). The germline V and J ends were trimmed by 1 base and 3 bases, with 10 bases remaining between them. Germline-derived CDR1 and CDR2 are KGHSH and LQKENI. The CDR3 spans 14 residues. The CDR3 DNA is TGTGCCAGCTCACCACGGGACGGGGGCTACGAGCAGTACTTC. Its protein is CASSPRDGGYEQYF.

The gene calls are TRBV7-8 and TRBJ1-2; D is perhaps TRBD1 (5 bases). The V end lost 5 bases, the J end lost 4 bases, and 23 bases lay between the germline ends. Germline V gene data show CDR1 as SGHVS and CDR2 as FQNEAQ. The CDR3 totals 17 residues. The CDR3: CASSRTLETEIFYGYTF. CDR3 sequence (DNA): TGTGCCAGCAGCCGCACTTTAGAGACAGAAATTTTCTATGGCTACACCTTC.

The chain links TRBV6-6 to TRBJ2-7; D is undetermined. CDR1 is MNHNY and CDR2 is SVGAGI in the germline V gene (reference sequence). CDR3 length equals 15 residues. Trimming took 2 bases from V and 0 from J, leaving 11 bases between them. CDR3 residues: CASSYASGNSYEQYF. CDR3 DNA sequence: TGTGCCAGCAGTTACGCCTCAGGAAACTCCTACGAGCAGTACTTC.

This chain joins TRBV5-8 and TRBJ2-3, with D tentatively TRBD1 or TRBD2 (6 bases each). CDR1 SGHTS and CDR2 YDEGEE come from the germline V gene. The CDR3 has 15 residues. Trimming removed 9 bases from V and 4 bases from J, with 21 bases in between. As DNA, the CDR3 is TGTGCCACAGCTTGGCTTGGGGGGCTTGCAGATACGCAGTATTTT. Protein product: CATAWLGGLADTQYF.

Concerning this clone: Different DNA sequences within this sample yield the same CDR3. The CDR3 region is CASSLTVYGYTF. DNA of the CDR3: TGTGCCAGCAGTCTGACAGTCTATGGCTACACCTTC. The rearrangement uses TRBV12-3 or TRBV12-4 and TRBJ1-2; possibly TRBD1 for D (5 bases). The CDR3 consists of 12 residues. V was clipped by 5 bases and J by 4 bases, with 8 bases between them.

The CDR3 DNA reads TGTGCCAGCAGTGAAGTTGGCAGGCTCCAGCATTTT. Its translation: CASSEVGRLQHF. The chain carries TRBV2 and TRBJ1-5; D gene ambiguous. The length of the CDR3 is 12 residues. Germline CDR1 is SNHLY and CDR2 is FYNNEI. V was trimmed by 1 base and J by 12 bases, leaving 10 bases between them.

V usage is TRBV5-1 and J usage is TRBJ2-2; TRBD2 matches at 11 bases. Germline CDR1 reads SGHRS; CDR2 reads YFSETQ. The CDR3 has 16 residues. V lost 3 bases to trimming and J lost 3 bases; unmatched junction nucleotides: 4. Here the CDR3 reads CASSSGTSGYTGELFF. DNA of the CDR3: TGCGCCAGCAGCTCAGGGACTAGCGGCTACACCGGGGAGCTGTTTTTT. The variable domain in full, with the rest retrieved from reference TRBV5-1 and TRBJ2-2, is KAGVTQTPRYLIKTRGQQVTLSCSPISGHRSVSWYQQTPGQGLQFLFEYFSETQRNKGNFPGRFSGRQFSNSRSEMNVSTLELGDSALYLCASSSGTSGYTGELFFGEGSRLTVL.

The chain couples TRBV12-3 or TRBV12-4 to TRBJ1-2, with D possibly matching TRBD1 (5 bases). Between the trimmed V and J ends, which lost 3 bases and 10 bases, there was a span of 12 bases. This CDR3 is 12 amino acids long. The CDR3 is CASSLGGGAYTF. The CDR3 coding sequence is TGTGCCAGCAGTTTGGGAGGAGGGGCCTACACCTTC.

The chain employs TRBV28 and TRBJ1-6; D unresolved. V was pared by 7 bases and J by 12 bases, with 16 bases between. Germline lookup yields CDR1 MDHEN and CDR2 SYDVKM. This CDR3 is 13 amino acids long. The CDR3 region has the DNA TGTGCCAGCACCCCGGCGGGGTGGGGACCCCTCCACTTT. Translation: CASTPAGWGPLHF.

The chain carries TRBV7-3 and TRBJ2-5; D is perhaps TRBD2 (6 bases). Trimming removed 5 bases at V and 7 bases at J, with 17 bases between. The V gene's germline CDR1 is SGHTA and CDR2 FQGTGA. The CDR3 runs to 14 residues. CDR3: CASSPRDSQGTQYF. In nucleotides, the CDR3 is TGTGCCAGCAGCCCGCGGGACTCCCAGGGGACCCAGTACTTC. Using reference TRBV7-3 and TRBJ2-5 for the parts outside the CDR3, the full variable domain is GAGVSQTPSNKVTEKGKYVELRCDPISGHTALYWYRQSLGQGPEFLIYFQGTGAADDSGLPNDRFFAVRPEGSVSTLKIQRTERGDSAVYLCASSPRDSQGTQYFGPGTRLLVL.

This chain uses TRBV5-6 with TRBJ2-1; D perhaps matches TRBD2 (6 bases). V lost 4 bases and J lost 4, with 21 bases in between. CDR3 length: 17 amino acids. CDR1 is SGHDT, CDR2 YYEEEE, per germline. CDR3 nucleotides: TGTGCCAGCAGCCCTCTTTATCGCGGGGCGAAATACAATGAGCAGTTCTTC. Protein: CASSPLYRGAKYNEQFF.

The CDR3 loop is CASSFLSTGAKITEAFF. The DNA for the CDR3 is TGTGCCAGCAGCTTTCTGAGTACAGGGGCCAAAATCACTGAAGCTTTCTTT. The chain combines TRBV5-6 with TRBJ1-1; the match to TRBD1 covers 7 bases. V lost 2 bases and J lost 4; bases outside the gene matches: 14. This CDR3 contains 17 residues. Germline CDR1 reads SGHDT; CDR2 reads YYEEEE.